These 10 T cell receptor beta chains share one sample of origin, sequenced in a study of blood T cells in healthy people across ages. Combining a sample-barcoded 5' primer with a J-beta primer mix, a second PCR ran for about 7 to 12 cycles. TCRdb used MiXCR to reprocess the 5' RACE reads, holding one entry per CDR3 protein. This table has about 1.8 million distinct CDR3 sequences, 49% appearing once. Input material: blood. The source of these receptors is a woman in her thirties or forties in good health.

This chain uses TRBV2 with TRBJ1-2; TRBD1 is a possible D gene (5 bases). The V end lost 6 bases, the J end lost 3 bases, and 8 bases lay between the germline ends. Germline CDR1 SNHLY, CDR2 FYNNEI. This CDR3 has 12 amino acids. The CDR3 DNA reads as TGTGCCAGCAGGGGGACTTACTATGGCTACACCTTC. It codes for CASRGTYYGYTF.

The rearrangement links TRBV20-1 to TRBJ2-1; 13 positions agree with TRBD2. CDR1 DFQATT and CDR2 SNEGSKA come from the germline V gene (reference sequence). This CDR3 comprises 15 residues. V trimming: 5 bases; J trimming: 3 bases; junction bases outside the gene matches: 4. Here the CDR3 DNA reads TGCAGTGCTGTGACTAGCGGGGGGATCTACAATGAGCAGTTCTTC. It specifies CSAVTSGGIYNEQFF.

The chain uses TRBV28 and TRBJ2-7; a weak D match, TRBD2 (6 bases). Trimming shortened V by 7 bases and J by 2 bases, and 9 bases separated the two germline ends. The CDR3 is 12 residues long. Germline loops: CDR1 MDHEN, CDR2 SYDVKM. The chain's CDR3 is CASNSGAYEQYF. Here the CDR3 DNA reads TGTGCCAGCAATTCGGGGGCCTACGAGCAGTACTTC.

This clonotype was seen once. The chain joins TRBV4-3 to TRBJ1-1; a possible D gene is TRBD1 (5 bases). V gave up 0 bases and J gave up 0 bases, with 11 bases separating them. Germline V gene data show CDR1 as LGHNA and CDR2 as YSLEER. This CDR3 has 16 residues. The DNA of the CDR3 is TGCGCCAGCAGCCAAGATAGAGGACAAATGAACACTGAAGCTTTCTTT. Its translation is CASSQDRGQMNTEAFF.

This clonotype was observed a handful of times. J is TRBJ1-2 and V is TRBV28; 7 positions agree with TRBD1. The CDR3 loop spans 15 amino acids. Losses at the gene ends were 8 bases for V and 0 bases for J; bases not matched to a gene: 9. Germline V gene data show CDR1 as MDHEN and CDR2 as SYDVKM. The chain's CDR3 is CASGQALLANYGYTF. In nucleotides, the CDR3 is TGTGCCAGCGGACAGGCCTTATTAGCTAACTATGGCTACACCTTC.

This clonotype was seen more than once but under ten times. This chain connects TRBV4-1 to TRBJ1-2; D is possibly TRBD1 (6 bases). Germline V gives CDR1 MGHRA, CDR2 YSYEKL. CDR3 length: 17 amino acids. V lost 0 bases and J 0 bases, leaving 14 bases between the germline ends. CDR3: CASSQEPSRGTNYGYTF. In DNA, the CDR3 is TGCGCCAGCAGCCAAGAACCTAGCAGGGGAACTAACTATGGCTACACCTTC.

The chain recombines TRBV13 with TRBJ2-4; maybe TRBD2 (6 bases). The end of the DNA aligns better with TRBJ2-7, so the J call may be wrong. The V gene's germline CDR1 is PRHDT and CDR2 FYEKMQ (reference sequence). The CDR3 extends over 15 amino acids. The CDR3 DNA sequence: TGTGCCAGCAGCCCCGGGACTCTACTTACTTACGAGCAGTACTTC. Translated, it gives CASSPGTLLTYEQYF.

The sample holds a few counts of this clonotype. The rearrangement uses TRBV20-1 and TRBJ2-4; D gene ambiguous. Per germline, CDR1 DFQATT and CDR2 SNEGSKA (reference sequence). The CDR3 runs to 13 residues. Trimming shortened V by 2 bases and J by 6 bases, and 11 bases separated the two germline ends. The CDR3 bases are TGCAGTGCTAGAAATCCCCGAGGAAACATTCAGTACTTC. It encodes CSARNPRGNIQYF.

This chain links TRBV11-2 with TRBJ2-5; the match to TRBD2 covers 9 bases. With V trimmed by 5 bases and J by 1 base, 8 bases remained unmatched. CDR1 and CDR2 from the germline V gene are SGHAT and FQNNGV. CDR3 length equals 16 residues. CDR3 region: CASSQGASGVQETQYF. The CDR3 DNA sequence: TGTGCCAGCAGCCAAGGGGCTAGCGGGGTCCAAGAGACCCAGTACTTC.

This clonotype has a handful of counts. The chain links TRBV27 to TRBJ2-3, with 8 bases aligning to TRBD1. CDR3 length equals 18 residues. Germline V gene sequence: CDR1 MNHEY, CDR2 SMNVEV (reference sequence). Losses at the gene ends were 5 bases for V and 4 bases for J; bases not matched to a gene: 17. CDR3 sequence (DNA): TGTGCCAGCAGTCTTACCCGCCGACGACAGGGGTTAGCAGATACGCAGTATTTT. Translated: CASSLTRRRQGLADTQYF.